This TCR beta chain was observed in a study of blood T cell repertoires in COVID-19. Clones were read by immunoSEQ multiplex PCR, and TCRdb kept only the in-frame ones, dropping some. The sample records 100,000 to 150,000 clones, 85% to 90% being singletons. This CDR3 is built from 15 residues. Germline assignment: CDR1 DFQATT and CDR2 SNEGSKA (reference sequence). Trimming removed 3 bases from V and 5 bases from J; junction bases left unmatched: 8. This chain uses TRBV20-1 with TRBJ2-3, with 10 nucleotides matching TRBD2. The specimen was peripheral blood. The receptor was isolated from a man aged 45-60 years with active or convalescent COVID-19. The CDR3 nucleotides are TGCAGTGCTAGTTTTAGCGGGGGGTATCAAGATACGCAGTATTTT. Translating gives CSASFSGGYQDTQYF.